This TCR beta chain is from a study of T cell repertoires in cytomegalovirus infection. This clonotype has a handful of counts. TCRdb redid the calling of the reads with MiXCR, one entry per CDR3 protein. The sample has 170,000 or so distinct CDR3 sequences; approximately 18% are singletons. Germline V gives CDR1 DFQATT, CDR2 SNEGSKA (reference sequence). The CDR3 is made up of 20 amino acids. Trimming took 1 base from V and 3 from J, leaving 28 bases between them. Input material: CD8+ T cells from PBMCs. This TCR derives from a human donor in good health (CMV status not recorded). Some clones in this sample may be carry-over from other donors' samples. V usage is TRBV20-1 and J usage is TRBJ1-5, with TRBD1 as a possible D gene (6 bases). CDR3 region: CSARGPAQEGGRSINQPQHF. The CDR3 bases are TGCAGTGCTAGAGGCCCCGCGCAGGAGGGGGGCAGGTCGATCAATCAGCCCCAGCATTTT.